Listed here is a single TCR beta chain. This specimen belongs to a study of T cell changes during pregnancy in multiple sclerosis. This table comes from immunoSEQ multiplex PCR, and its TCRdb copy is limited to in-frame clones, with some not included. The sample shows over 55,000 clones, around 94% of them seen only once. The length of the CDR3 is 15 residues. CDR1 and CDR2 from the germline V gene are MNHEY and SMNVEV (reference sequence). J lost 2 bases, V lost 5 bases, and 6 bases had no gene match. The sequencing used CD8+ T cells from peripheral blood mononuclear cells, collected in the third trimester of pregnancy. This chain uses TRBV27 with TRBJ2-7, with TRBD1 matching 10 bases. This receptor was identified in a female donor with multiple sclerosis, enrolled in a pregnancy study. DNA for the CDR3: TGTGCCAGCAGTATAACCGGGACAGGGGCCTACGAGCAGTACTTC. Translated: CASSITGTGAYEQYF.